A selection of T cell receptor beta chains follows, all from one sample in a study of cytomegalovirus exposure and HLA in healthy donors. Produced via immunoSEQ multiplex PCR; TCRdb's table is partial and in-frame only. The sample includes fewer than 200,000 clones, approximately 80% of them seen just once. Sequences were obtained from PBMCs. Every receptor here comes from a female donor in good health and CMV-seronegative. The CDR3 runs from the conserved cysteine through the conserved F or W.

TRBV6-1	TRBJ2-7	CASSGWGGQEEDEQYF
TRBV29-1	TRBJ1-2	CSVRTVGYTF
TRBV18	TRBJ2-7	CASSPGSLGSYEQYF
TRBV28	TRBJ2-5	CASTPGTSGLEQYF
TRBV19	TRBJ2-3	CASRTVAGDSTDTQYF
TRBV7-2	TRBJ2-3	CASSLVGTALGTDTQYF
TRBV5-6	TRBJ2-1	CASSLVGDTRYNEQFF
TRBV7-9	TRBJ2-7	CATGTSSRYEQYF
TRBV5-1	TRBJ1-4	CASSSEPTGRWEKLFF
TRBV7-9	.	CASSYTEYEQYF
TRBV18	TRBJ2-5	CASSPPWDRRGETQYF
TRBV11-2	TRBJ1-1	CASSARQGGNTEAFF
TRBV11-2	TRBJ2-7	CASSLGGGAYEQYF
TRBV10-1	TRBJ2-7	CASSPTGETYEQYF
TRBV7-2	TRBJ2-5	CASVRDRGSETQYF
TRBV21-1	TRBJ2-2	CARTGRLGTGELFF
TRBV7-3	TRBJ2-3	CASSRTSATTDTQYF
TRBV25-1	TRBJ2-1	CASTSLLGGSSYNEQFF
TRBV23-1	TRBJ1-4	CASSRFQGTNEKLFF
TRBV7-9	TRBJ1-3	CASSLIAGSGNTIYF
TRBV18	TRBJ2-4	CASSPLTGGAKNIQYF
TRBV4-3	TRBJ1-4	CASSLDSNEKLFF
TRBV6-4	TRBJ2-7	CATFSQASSYEQYF
TRBV10-1	TRBJ1-2	CASSDYRGHPYGYTF
TRBV6-5	TRBJ2-3	CASRVGGTSTDTQYF
TRBV19	TRBJ2-7	CASSRTSGQGLYEQYF
TRBV18	TRBJ2-4	CASSPPVTGGDSQYF
TRBV19	TRBJ1-3	CASRSLTGGGSGNTIYF
TRBV28	TRBJ1-5	CASSMYINQPQHF
TRBV28	TRBJ1-4	CATVSHRDPGEKLFF
TRBV28	TRBJ1-5	CASSFFGQGNQPQHF
TRBV4-2	TRBJ2-7	CASSRGGGYEQYF
TRBV6-5	TRBJ1-1	CASSYRQGSTEAFF
TRBV18	TRBJ1-1	CASSHGRGRSTEAFF
TRBV2	TRBJ1-1	CASSETGASTEAFF
TRBV5-4	TRBJ1-1	CASSQMTGGNTEAFF
TRBV9	TRBJ2-3	CASSPQGLAGDTQYF
TRBV30	TRBJ1-4	CASAGDSTNEKLFF
TRBV11-2	TRBJ1-2	CASSFGHGGVGYGYTF
TRBV7-6	TRBJ2-1	CASSLEGAYSYNEQFF
TRBV4-3	TRBJ2-4	CASSQERWGAAKNSQYF
TRBV10-3	TRBJ1-2	CAISGQETNYGYTF
TRBV7-2	TRBJ2-7	CASSLTRGRYEQYF
TRBV7-9	TRBJ1-3	CASSSDEGHSLGGNTIYF
TRBV4-1	TRBJ2-7	CASSAQQEGQQYF
TRBV6-6	TRBJ1-1	CASRQGFTEAFF
TRBV19	TRBJ1-2	CASSILWAGNYGYTF
TRBV6-5	TRBJ2-6	CASSYQGSGANVLTF
TRBV27	TRBJ2-1	CASTLRARGLLGNEQFF
TRBV27	TRBJ2-2	CASGQGRGDGELFF
TRBV29-1	TRBJ2-2	CSVGLGVPGELFF
TRBV5-1	TRBJ2-1	CASSLGGLAGGLEQFF